This T cell receptor (beta chain) was identified in a study of T cells after yellow fever vaccination. Study-level results: Of the clonotypes, a small share occurred in both CD4 and CD8 compartments. Detected again after the booster were most primary-vaccination clones, at approximately 95% CD4 and 88% CD8. On re-exposure, the response was weaker but peaked faster, at day 5 versus 15.

Between the trimmed V and J ends, which lost 3 bases and 3 bases, there was a span of 11 bases. CDR3 size: 14 residues. A remark on this clonotype: Its target is unknown.

TCRdb ran MiXCR on the 5' RACE reads and lists one entry per CDR3 protein. The sample consists of 500,000 to 650,000 distinct CDR3 sequences, less than 20% of them appearing once. The source material was PBMCs, sampled 4 to 5 days after the first yellow fever vaccination. The origin of this receptor is a man between 18 and 35 years old who received the YFV17D yellow fever vaccine. The chain couples TRBV12-3 or TRBV12-4 to TRBJ2-5, with D tentatively TRBD1 (5 bases). CDR3 nucleotide sequence: TGTGCCAGCAGTTTTTCCGGACAAGAAGAGACCCAGTACTTC. As protein: CASSFSGQEETQYF.